What follows are 32 T cell receptor beta chains derived from one specimen sequenced in a study of shared clonotypes between healthy human individuals (dated by TCRdb to about 2020). The library was prepared using the immunoSEQ multiplex PCR assay. Drawn from immuneACCESS, this table holds only the in-frame rearrangements with V and J called that TCRdb kept. Clones are partly lost; checked studies trace under half to an unresolved V gene and leave the rest unexplained. For this sample there are about 820,000 clones; 80% to 95% appear just once. The ten largest clonotypes hold more than 20% of the sample. CD8 naive samples were obtained by positive selection for CCR7 among CD45RO-negative cells, yielding a CD45RA+CCR7+ population from which TemRA cells were excluded. The material sequenced was naive CD8+ T cells sorted from blood. Per the publication, the cell subset or site label means: CD45RA+CCR7+. These receptors all stem from a man aged 25-45 years in good health.

The CDR3 DNA sequence: TGCGCCAGCAGCCAAGATCCAGAGGTATCAGGGACTAGCGGGATCAAGACCCAGTACTTC. Translated, it gives CASSQDPEVSGTSGIKTQYF. The chain joins TRBV4-1 to TRBJ2-5, with TRBD2 matching 13 bases. The CDR3 length is 20 residues. The V segment lost 0 bases and the J segment 6 bases; nucleotides outside the gene matches: 16. Germline CDR1 and CDR2: MGHRA and YSYEKL.

The J gene is TRBJ2-3, the V gene TRBV28; 7 positions match TRBD2. Trimming removed 5 bases from V and 1 base from J; junction bases left unmatched: 6. The CDR3 covers 15 residues. Germline V gene sequence: CDR1 MDHEN, CDR2 SYDVKM. The CDR3 region has the DNA TGTGCCAGCAGTAGCGGCGGGGGTGGCACAGATACGCAGTATTTT. It encodes CASSSGGGGTDTQYF. The full variable domain, completed using reference TRBV28 and TRBJ2-3, is DVKVTQSSRYLVKRTGEKVFLECVQDMDHENMFWYRQDPGLGLRLIYFSYDVKMKEKGDIPEGYSVSREKKERFSLILESASTNQTSMYLCASSSGGGGTDTQYFGPGTRLTVL.

The gene calls are TRBV28 and TRBJ2-1; 7 bases fit TRBD2. The V and J ends lost 7 bases and 0 bases, in that order; junction bases with no gene match: 6. CDR1 and CDR2 (germline): MDHEN, SYDVKM. CDR3 length equals 15 residues. CDR3 amino acids: CASIERGSSYNEQFF. The CDR3, as DNA: TGTGCCAGCATCGAGCGGGGCAGCTCCTACAATGAGCAGTTCTTC.

This chain connects TRBV27 to TRBJ1-4; 10 bases are shared with TRBD1. Trimming took 10 bases from V and 5 from J; bases not matched to a gene: 10. The germline V gene encodes CDR1 MNHEY and CDR2 SMNVEV (reference sequence). The CDR3 covers 15 residues. As DNA, the CDR3 is TGTGCCACCTTGGGACGGGACAGGGGCAATGAAAAACTGTTTTTT. It is translated as CATLGRDRGNEKLFF.

The chain employs TRBV18 and TRBJ1-1; D call uncertain. Trimming removed 2 bases from V and 5 bases from J, with 6 bases in between. The length of the CDR3 is 12 residues. Germline assignment: CDR1 KGHSH and CDR2 LQKENI. CDR3 DNA sequence: TGTGCCAGCTCACCAGAGAGGACTGAAGCTTTCTTT. Amino acid sequence: CASSPERTEAFF.

J is TRBJ1-3 and V is TRBV15, with TRBD1 as a possible D gene (5 bases). With 0 bases removed from V and 6 bases from J, the gap between germline ends came to 24 bases. Germline lookup yields CDR1 LNHNV and CDR2 YYDKDF (reference sequence). There are 19 residues in the CDR3. The CDR3 spells CATSRENSPGDSPANTIYF. CDR3 nucleotide sequence: TGTGCCACCAGCAGAGAAAATAGTCCGGGGGATTCTCCGGCAAACACCATATATTTT. Supplemented by reference TRBV15 and TRBJ1-3, the full variable domain reads DAMVIQNPRYQVTQFGKPVTLSCSQTLNHNVMYWYQQKSSQAPKLLFHYYDKDFNNEADTPDNFQSRRPNTSFCFLDIRSPGLGDTAMYLCATSRENSPGDSPANTIYFGEGSWLTVV.

The chain couples TRBV5-4 to TRBJ2-1; 7 positions agree with TRBD1. J lost 7 bases, V lost 5 bases, and 3 bases had no gene match. This CDR3 has 12 residues. Per the germline V gene, CDR1 is SGHNT and CDR2 is YYREEE (reference sequence). CDR3 residues: CASSQDRNEQFF. DNA of the CDR3: TGTGCCAGCAGTCAGGACAGGAATGAGCAGTTCTTC. The whole variable domain, remainder taken from reference TRBV5-4 and TRBJ2-1, is ETGVTQSPTHLIKTRGQQVTLRCSSQSGHNTVSWYQQALGQGPQFIFQYYREEENGRGNFPPRFSGLQFPNYSSELNVNALELDDSALYLCASSQDRNEQFFGPGTRLTVL.

The chain employs TRBV19 and TRBJ2-1, with TRBD2 matching 7 bases. With 3 bases clipped from V and 7 bases from J, the junction kept 6 bases outside the gene matches. Per germline, CDR1 LNHDA and CDR2 SQIVND (reference sequence). The CDR3 is made up of 14 amino acids. The CDR3 protein is CASSIGGSLNEQFF. CDR3 DNA: TGTGCCAGTAGTATTGGCGGGAGTTTGAATGAGCAGTTCTTC.

The chain is built from TRBV18 and TRBJ2-1; the D gene is possibly TRBD2 (5 bases). Germline V gene lookup returns CDR1 KGHSH and CDR2 LQKENI. V was trimmed by 6 bases and J by 4 bases, leaving 13 bases between them. This CDR3 is built from 14 residues. The CDR3 protein is CASSPPGNYNEQFF. The CDR3 DNA is TGTGCCAGCTCCCCCCCCGGGAATTACAATGAGCAGTTCTTC.

This chain's CDR3 is CASHRDGRGYNEQFF. CDR3 nucleotide sequence: TGTGCCAGTCACAGGGACGGGAGGGGATACAATGAGCAGTTCTTC. The chain links TRBV6-1 to TRBJ2-1, with 8 bases aligning to TRBD2. V shed 9 bases, J shed 4 bases, and the junction held 11 bases outside the gene matches. The CDR3 extends over 15 amino acids. In germline, CDR1 is MNHNS, CDR2 SASEGT.

This chain uses TRBV28 with TRBJ1-1; D gene uncertain. Trimming cost V 1 base and J 3 bases, with 18 bases left between them. In germline, CDR1 is MDHEN, CDR2 SYDVKM. CDR3 length: 17 amino acids. The DNA for the CDR3 is TGTGCCAGCAGTTTATATGGGAGAACCGACAAAGACACTGAAGCTTTCTTT. It is translated as CASSLYGRTDKDTEAFF.

The chain recombines TRBV5-4 with TRBJ1-4, with D unresolved. The V gene lost 0 bases and the J gene lost 5 bases, with 11 bases spanning the gap. This CDR3 is 15 amino acids long. Per germline, CDR1 SGHNT and CDR2 YYREEE (reference sequence). The CDR3 DNA reads TGTGCCAGCAGCTTGGTAGGCAGAAGAAATGAAAAACTGTTTTTT. It is translated as CASSLVGRRNEKLFF.

This clone was counted at least ten times. The chain combines TRBV25-1 with TRBJ2-2; a weak D match, TRBD2 (6 bases). In germline, CDR1 is MGHDK, CDR2 SYGVNS. This CDR3 is 16 amino acids long. Trimming stripped 0 bases from V and 4 bases from J, with 12 bases between. The CDR3 DNA is TGTGCCAGCAGTGAATACAGGACGGAGGGCACCGGGGAGCTGTTTTTT. This encodes CASSEYRTEGTGELFF.

The rearrangement joins TRBV4-3 to TRBJ2-1; the D gene could be TRBD1 or TRBD2 (5 bases each). This CDR3 comprises 12 residues. The germline V and J ends were trimmed by 4 bases and 15 bases, with 16 bases remaining between them. CDR1 LGHNA and CDR2 YSLEER come from the germline V gene. CDR3 protein: CASSPGMGELFF. CDR3 sequence (DNA): TGCGCCAGCAGCCCTGGGATGGGGGAGTTGTTCTTC.

The chain employs TRBV11-2 and TRBJ2-1; the D is unclear. The CDR3 runs 12 residues. Looked up from germline, CDR1 is SGHAT and CDR2 is FQNNGV. The germline V and J ends were trimmed by 0 bases and 9 bases, with 6 bases remaining between them. The CDR3 here is CASSLDQSEQFF. CDR3 nucleotides: TGTGCCAGCAGCTTAGATCAGAGTGAGCAGTTCTTC.

This clone has only a few counts. The rearrangement links TRBV10-1 to TRBJ2-2; D unclear. The CDR3 loop spans 13 amino acids. Germline V gene data show CDR1 as WNHNN and CDR2 as SYGVQD (reference sequence). Trimming removed 3 bases from V and 6 bases from J, with 8 bases in between. DNA for the CDR3: TGCGCCAGCAGTGAAACTGGGTCCGGGGAGCTGTTTTTT. Residues: CASSETGSGELFF.

This sequence joins TRBV15 and TRBJ1-1; perhaps TRBD1 as D (5 bases). The CDR3 is 19 amino acids. V lost 0 bases, J lost 1 base, and 21 bases lay in between. Germline CDR1 and CDR2: LNHNV and YYDKDF (reference sequence). DNA for the CDR3: TGTGCCACCAGCAGAGAGGTCTTGGCAGGGTGGAAGGCGAACACTGAAGCTTTCTTT. Translated, it gives CATSREVLAGWKANTEAFF.

The chain recombines TRBV13 with TRBJ2-1; 7 nucleotides line up with TRBD2. V lost 5 bases to trimming and J lost 0 bases; unmatched junction nucleotides: 7. Looked up from germline, CDR1 is PRHDT and CDR2 is FYEKMQ (reference sequence). This CDR3 has 16 residues. The CDR3, as DNA: TGTGCCAGCAGCCCACTCCAGCGGGACTCCTACAATGAGCAGTTCTTC. Translated: CASSPLQRDSYNEQFF.

The J gene is TRBJ2-3, the V gene TRBV7-9, with 9 bases aligning to TRBD1. This CDR3 is 17 amino acids long. Per the germline V gene, CDR1 is SEHNR and CDR2 is FQNEAQ (reference sequence). The junction had 11 bases not matched to a gene; V was cut back by 5 bases and J by 2 bases. The CDR3 coding sequence is TGTGCCAGCAGCCCCTCACCGGGACAGGGTTACACAGATACGCAGTATTTT. This sequence encodes CASSPSPGQGYTDTQYF.

V usage is TRBV15 and J usage is TRBJ2-5; no definite D call. The V gene's germline CDR1 is LNHNV and CDR2 YYDKDF (reference sequence). The V gene lost 0 bases and the J gene lost 4 bases, with 6 bases spanning the gap. This CDR3 spans 13 amino acids. The CDR3 spells CATSRDWRETQYF. In DNA form, the CDR3 reads TGTGCCACCAGCAGAGATTGGAGAGAGACCCAGTACTTC.

The V gene is TRBV4-3, the J gene TRBJ2-2; maybe TRBD2 (5 bases). The CDR3 runs to 12 residues. The germline CDR1 and CDR2 sequences are LGHNA and YSLEER. Trimming took off 5 bases at V and 7 bases at J, with 8 bases between the two ends. The DNA of the CDR3 is TGCGCCAGCAGCGGACGGGGCGGGGAGCTGTTTTTT. Translated, it gives CASSGRGGELFF.

The genes are TRBV10-3 and TRBJ2-7, with 8 bases lining up with TRBD1. Germline V gene lookup returns CDR1 ENHRY and CDR2 SYGVKD. J gave up 0 bases and V 0 bases, and 10 bases lay outside the gene matches. The CDR3 is made up of 18 amino acids. DNA for the CDR3: TGTGCCATCAGTGAGTCTGACGGGGGACAGGAAAGCTCCTACGAGCAGTACTTC. Protein product: CAISESDGGQESSYEQYF.

The chain has TRBV7-2 and TRBJ2-1; 7 nucleotides line up with TRBD1. J lost 0 bases, V lost 5 bases, and 13 bases had no gene match. Germline V gene data show CDR1 as SGHTA and CDR2 as FQGNSA. This CDR3 is 18 amino acids long. DNA for the CDR3: TGTGCCAGCAGCCAACCTTCAAGAGGGGGCAGCTCCTACAATGAGCAGTTCTTC. Amino acid sequence: CASSQPSRGGSSYNEQFF.

The chain recombines TRBV6-1 with TRBJ2-2, with 8 nucleotides matching TRBD1. CDR1 MNHNS and CDR2 SASEGT come from the germline V gene. Losses at the gene ends were 3 bases for V and 7 bases for J; bases not matched to a gene: 10. The CDR3 loop spans 16 amino acids. The CDR3 region is CASSDLVAGGIGELFF. In nucleotides, the CDR3 is TGTGCCAGCAGTGATCTCGTAGCAGGGGGCATCGGGGAGCTGTTTTTT.

The rearrangement links TRBV9 to TRBJ2-3, with D tentatively TRBD1 (6 bases). CDR1 and CDR2 from the germline V gene are SGDLS and YYNGEE. The V end lost 6 bases, the J end lost 0 bases, and 11 bases lay between the germline ends. CDR3 length equals 14 residues. The CDR3 is CASTETGSTDTQYF. In nucleotides, the CDR3 is TGTGCCAGCACCGAAACAGGGAGCACAGATACGCAGTATTTT.

The rearrangement links TRBV5-1 to TRBJ2-1; D remains ambiguous. Between the trimmed V and J ends, which lost 3 bases and 0 bases, there was a span of 16 bases. Per the germline V gene, CDR1 is SGHRS and CDR2 is YFSETQ. This CDR3 comprises 17 residues. CDR3 loop: CASSSLGVGSSYNEQFF. The CDR3 nucleotides are TGCGCCAGCAGCTCCCTTGGGGTTGGTAGCTCCTACAATGAGCAGTTCTTC.

The CDR3 sequence is CASSLQERRGGPNYGYTF. The CDR3 coding sequence is TGTGCCAGCAGCCTCCAAGAAAGACGGGGGGGACCGAACTATGGCTACACCTTC. The chain recombines TRBV28 with TRBJ1-2; TRBD1 might be the D (5 bases). Trimming took off 6 bases at V and 2 bases at J, with 25 bases between the two ends. The CDR3 consists of 18 residues. Germline assignment: CDR1 MDHEN and CDR2 SYDVKM.

V gene TRBV27 combines with J gene TRBJ2-2, with 13 bases aligning to TRBD2. With 3 bases clipped from V and 5 bases from J, the junction kept 9 bases outside the gene matches. The CDR3 covers 18 residues. Germline V CDR1 and CDR2: MNHEY, SMNVEV (reference sequence). As DNA, the CDR3 is TGTGCCAGCAGTTTTATCGGGACTAGCGGGATGAGGACCGGGGAGCTGTTTTTT. This sequence encodes CASSFIGTSGMRTGELFF.

This clone occurred once. The chain has TRBV6-5 and TRBJ2-3; D is possibly TRBD1 (6 bases). The CDR3 has 15 amino acids. Between the trimmed V and J ends, which lost 7 bases and 3 bases, there was a span of 17 bases. The germline CDR1 and CDR2 sequences are MNHEY and SVGAGI. CDR3 DNA sequence: TGTGCCAGCACACACCCAGGGGATGGGACAGATACGCAGTATTTT. Amino acids: CASTHPGDGTDTQYF.

This clone has just a few counts. The chain joins TRBV19 to TRBJ2-2; TRBD2 matches at 7 bases. The CDR3 contains 13 residues. V shed 10 bases and J 4 bases; nucleotides not matched to a gene: 6. Germline assignment: CDR1 LNHDA and CDR2 SQIVND (reference sequence). CDR3 region: CATREALTGELFF. The CDR3 DNA reads TGTGCCACCCGGGAGGCCCTCACCGGGGAGCTGTTTTTT. The complete variable domain, with remaining parts taken from reference TRBV19 and TRBJ2-2, reads DGGITQSPKYLFRKEGQNVTLSCEQNLNHDAMYWYRQDPGQGLRLIYYSQIVNDFQKGDIAEGYSVSREKKESFPLTVTSAQKNPTAFYLCATREALTGELFFGEGSRLTVL.

The rearrangement joins TRBV6-5 to TRBJ1-2; the match to TRBD1 covers 7 bases. The germline V gene encodes CDR1 MNHEY and CDR2 SVGAGI. Trimming removed 6 bases from V and 5 bases from J; junction bases left unmatched: 12. The CDR3 consists of 15 residues. Here the CDR3 DNA reads TGTGCCAGCAGGGGGCCGGGACAGAGCATTTATGGCTACACCTTC. Translation gives CASRGPGQSIYGYTF.

This clone occurred a few times. This chain links TRBV7-6 with TRBJ2-5, with unresolved D. From germline, CDR1 is SGHVS and CDR2 FNYEAQ. V dropped 5 bases and J dropped 0 bases, with 10 bases sitting between them. CDR3 length: 14 amino acids. The CDR3 region has the DNA TGTGCCAGCAGCCCCGACATGAACCAAGAGACCCAGTACTTC. It encodes CASSPDMNQETQYF.